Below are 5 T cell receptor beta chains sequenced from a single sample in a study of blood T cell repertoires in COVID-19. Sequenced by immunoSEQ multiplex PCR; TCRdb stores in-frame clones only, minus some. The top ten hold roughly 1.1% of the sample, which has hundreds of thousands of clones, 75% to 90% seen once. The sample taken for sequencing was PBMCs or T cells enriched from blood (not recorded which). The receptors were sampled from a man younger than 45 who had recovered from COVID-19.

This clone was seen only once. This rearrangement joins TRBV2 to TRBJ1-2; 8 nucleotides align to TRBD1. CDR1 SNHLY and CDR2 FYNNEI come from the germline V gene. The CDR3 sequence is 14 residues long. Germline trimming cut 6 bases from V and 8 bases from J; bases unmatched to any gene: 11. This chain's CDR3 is CASRATGGKEGYTF. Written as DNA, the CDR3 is TGTGCCAGCAGGGCAACAGGGGGAAAGGAGGGCTACACCTTC.

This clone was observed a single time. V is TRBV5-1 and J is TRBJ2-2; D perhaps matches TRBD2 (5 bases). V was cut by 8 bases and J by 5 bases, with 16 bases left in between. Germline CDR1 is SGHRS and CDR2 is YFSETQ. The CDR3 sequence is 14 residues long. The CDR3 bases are TGCGCCAGTAGGTTGGCTAGCTCAACCGGGGAGCTGTTTTTT. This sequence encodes CASRLASSTGELFF. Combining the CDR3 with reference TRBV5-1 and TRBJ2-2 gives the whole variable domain KAGVTQTPRYLIKTRGQQVTLSCSPISGHRSVSWYQQTPGQGLQFLFEYFSETQRNKGNFPGRFSGRQFSNSRSEMNVSTLELGDSALYLCASRLASSTGELFFGEGSRLTVL.

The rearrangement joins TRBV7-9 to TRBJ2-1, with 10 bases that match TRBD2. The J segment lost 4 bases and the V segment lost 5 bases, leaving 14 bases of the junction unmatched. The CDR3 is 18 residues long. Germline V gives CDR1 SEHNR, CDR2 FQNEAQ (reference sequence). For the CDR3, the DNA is TGTGCCAGCAGCCCCCCGCTCCAGCCTAGCGGGAGATACAATGAGCAGTTCTTC. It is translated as CASSPPLQPSGRYNEQFF.

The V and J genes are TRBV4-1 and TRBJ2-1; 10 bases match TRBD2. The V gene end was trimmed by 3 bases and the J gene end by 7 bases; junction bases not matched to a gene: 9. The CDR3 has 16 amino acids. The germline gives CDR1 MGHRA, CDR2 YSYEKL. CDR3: CASSHPLLAGENEQFF. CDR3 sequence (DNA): TGCGCCAGCAGCCATCCCCTTCTAGCGGGGGAAAATGAGCAGTTCTTC.

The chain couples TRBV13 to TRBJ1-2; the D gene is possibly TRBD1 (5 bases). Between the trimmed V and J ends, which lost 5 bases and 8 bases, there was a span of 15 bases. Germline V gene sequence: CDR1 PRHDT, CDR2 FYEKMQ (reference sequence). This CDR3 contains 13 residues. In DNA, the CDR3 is TGTGCCAGCAGCCGCGACGGGGGTGACGGCTACACCTTC. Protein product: CASSRDGGDGYTF.